This T cell receptor beta chain came from a study of blood T cell repertoires in COVID-19. About the study: Specimens from acute and convalescent COVID-19 originated in the United States, Italy and Spain.

Here immunoSEQ multiplex PCR was the method, and the copy in TCRdb shows in-frame clones only, minus some. The data contain roughly 240,000 clones, roughly 86% of them singletons. The sample consisted of peripheral blood. This sequence was found in a man between 18 and 29 years old with active or convalescent COVID-19.

Here the CDR3 reads CASSIAPGAEAFF. The CDR3 nucleotides read TGTGCCAGTAGTATAGCCCCCGGGGCTGAAGCTTTCTTT. The chain joins TRBV19 to TRBJ1-1; D is undetermined. Trimming removed 1 base at V and 6 bases at J, with 9 bases between. Germline assignment: CDR1 LNHDA and CDR2 SQIVND (reference sequence). The CDR3 runs to 13 residues.